The source of this T cell receptor beta chain is a study of Ad26.COV2.S vaccination and SARS-CoV-2 variants. Across the whole study: Once, or twice with 56 days between doses, Ad26.COV2.S was given intramuscularly.

Treatment given: roughly 20 received Ad26.COV2.S at low or high dose, single or two shots; about 5 received placebo; per-sample allocation not given. Sampling occurred on day 63 after the first vaccine or placebo injection. It was Wuhan-strain SARS-CoV-2 spike that the Ad26 vaccine vector expressed. Whole-study results and caveats: Non-spike TCR breadth showed similarity between vaccine and placebo recipients. It was reported that spike-specific CD8+ and CD4+ T cell responses were substantially broad after vaccination.

Comment on this clone: Its antigen is as yet unknown.

Per germline, CDR1 SGHDT and CDR2 YYEEEE. The CDR3 consists of 14 residues. J gave up 10 bases and V 0 bases, and 8 bases lay outside the gene matches. The method was immunoSEQ multiplex PCR; TCRdb's version includes in-frame clones alone and lacks a portion of them. In the table there are about 260,000 clones, around 90% of which are singletons. The source material was peripheral blood, sampled in a trial of Ad26.COV2.S vaccine versus placebo. This chain connects TRBV5-6 to TRBJ2-7; 9 nucleotides match TRBD2. This sequence originates from a person aged 18-60 years who received the Ad26.COV2.S COVID-19 vaccine or a placebo. CDR3 nucleotides: TGTGCCAGCAGCTTGGGGGGTAGTAGCGGGAGCCAGTACGTC. Its translation: CASSLGGSSGSQYV.